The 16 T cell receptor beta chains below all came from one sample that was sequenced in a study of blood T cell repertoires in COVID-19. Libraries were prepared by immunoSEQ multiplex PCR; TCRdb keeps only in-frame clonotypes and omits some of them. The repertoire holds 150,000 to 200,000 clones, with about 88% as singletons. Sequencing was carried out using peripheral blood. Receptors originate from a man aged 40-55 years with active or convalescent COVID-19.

The CDR3 nucleotides are TGTGCCAGCAGTTACTCGACGCGGGGCTCCAATGAGCAGTTCTTC. It codes for CASSYSTRGSNEQFF. The chain combines TRBV6-6 with TRBJ2-1; the D gene is possibly TRBD2 (6 bases). This CDR3 comprises 15 residues. V was clipped by 0 bases and J by 6 bases, with 12 bases between them. Germline-derived CDR1 and CDR2 are MNHNY and SVGAGI (reference sequence).

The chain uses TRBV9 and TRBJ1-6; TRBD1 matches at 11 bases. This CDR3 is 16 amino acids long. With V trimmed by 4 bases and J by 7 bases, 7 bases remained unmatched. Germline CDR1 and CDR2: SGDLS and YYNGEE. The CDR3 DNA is TGTGCCAGCAGCCCCACTGGGGACAGGGGGAATTCACCCCTCCACTTT. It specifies CASSPTGDRGNSPLHF. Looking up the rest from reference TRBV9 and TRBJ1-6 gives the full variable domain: DSGVTQTPKHLITATGQRVTLRCSPRSGDLSVYWYQQSLDQGLQFLIQYYNGEERAKGNILERFSAQQFPDLHSELNLSSLELGDSALYFCASSPTGDRGNSPLHFGNGTRLTVT.

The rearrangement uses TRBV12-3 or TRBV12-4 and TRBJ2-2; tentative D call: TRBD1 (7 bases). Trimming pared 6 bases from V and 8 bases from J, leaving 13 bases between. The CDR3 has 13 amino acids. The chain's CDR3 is CASSPGGSGELFF. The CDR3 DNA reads TGTGCCAGCAGCCCAGGGGGGAGTGGGGAGCTGTTTTTT.

The DNA of the CDR3 is TGTGCCAGCAGTGAAGGTGGGACAGGGGGCACCTATGGCTACACCTTC. This sequence encodes CASSEGGTGGTYGYTF. The chain has TRBV2 and TRBJ1-2, with TRBD1 matching over 12 bases. V gave up 1 base and J gave up 4 bases; unmatched junction bases: 4. Germline V CDR1 and CDR2: SNHLY, FYNNEI. The CDR3 runs to 16 residues.

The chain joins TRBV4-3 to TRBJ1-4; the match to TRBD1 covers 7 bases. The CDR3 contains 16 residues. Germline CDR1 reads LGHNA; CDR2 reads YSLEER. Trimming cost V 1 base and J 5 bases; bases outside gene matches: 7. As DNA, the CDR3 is TGCGCCAGCAGCCAAGGACTGGGGACAGCGAATGAAAAACTGTTTTTT. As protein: CASSQGLGTANEKLFF.

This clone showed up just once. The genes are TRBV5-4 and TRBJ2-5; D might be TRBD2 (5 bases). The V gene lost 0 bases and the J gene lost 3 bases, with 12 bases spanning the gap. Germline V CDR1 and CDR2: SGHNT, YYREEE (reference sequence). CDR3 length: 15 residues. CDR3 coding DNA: TGTGCCAGCAGCTTGGGTTCCGGGGAAAAAGAGACCCAGTACTTC. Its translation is CASSLGSGEKETQYF.

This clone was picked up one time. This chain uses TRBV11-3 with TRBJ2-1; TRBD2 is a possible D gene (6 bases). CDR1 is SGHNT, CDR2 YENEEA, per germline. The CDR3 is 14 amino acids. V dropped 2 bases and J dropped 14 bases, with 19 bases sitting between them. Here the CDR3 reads CASSLMGMGRGEFF. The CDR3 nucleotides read TGTGCCAGCAGCTTAATGGGTATGGGGCGGGGCGAGTTCTTC.

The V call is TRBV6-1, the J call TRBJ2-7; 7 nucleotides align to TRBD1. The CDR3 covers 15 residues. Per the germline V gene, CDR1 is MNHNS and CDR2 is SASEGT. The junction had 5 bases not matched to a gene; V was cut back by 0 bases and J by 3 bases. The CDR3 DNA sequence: TGTGCCAGCAGTGAAGCGGTGGGACAGATCTACGAGCAGTACTTC. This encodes CASSEAVGQIYEQYF.

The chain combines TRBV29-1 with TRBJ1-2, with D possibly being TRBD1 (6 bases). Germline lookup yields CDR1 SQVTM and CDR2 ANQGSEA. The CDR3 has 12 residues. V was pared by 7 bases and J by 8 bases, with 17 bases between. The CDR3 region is CSAFSGTLGYTF. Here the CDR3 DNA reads TGCAGCGCCTTTTCCGGGACACTCGGCTACACCTTC.

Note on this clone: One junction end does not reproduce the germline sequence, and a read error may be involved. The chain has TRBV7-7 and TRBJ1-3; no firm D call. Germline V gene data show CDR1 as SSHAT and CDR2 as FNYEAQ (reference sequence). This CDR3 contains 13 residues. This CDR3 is CASSLVVGNTIYF. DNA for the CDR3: TGTGCTAGCAGCTTAGTCGTGGGAAACACCATATATTTT.

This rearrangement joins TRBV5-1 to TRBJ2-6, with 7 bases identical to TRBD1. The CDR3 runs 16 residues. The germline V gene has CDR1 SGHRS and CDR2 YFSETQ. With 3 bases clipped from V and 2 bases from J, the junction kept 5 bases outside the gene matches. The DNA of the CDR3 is TGCGCCAGCAGCTACGCCGGGACAGCTGGGGCCAACGTCCTGACTTTC. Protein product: CASSYAGTAGANVLTF.

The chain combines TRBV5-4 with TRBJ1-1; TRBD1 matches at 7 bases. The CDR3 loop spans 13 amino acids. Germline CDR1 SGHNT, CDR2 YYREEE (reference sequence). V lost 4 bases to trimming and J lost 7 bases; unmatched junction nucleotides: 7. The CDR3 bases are TGTGCCAGCAGCCAAGGGGGCGCCGGTGAAGCTTTCTTT. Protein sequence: CASSQGGAGEAFF. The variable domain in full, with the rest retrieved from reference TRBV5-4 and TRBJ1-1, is ETGVTQSPTHLIKTRGQQVTLRCSSQSGHNTVSWYQQALGQGPQFIFQYYREEENGRGNFPPRFSGLQFPNYSSELNVNALELDDSALYLCASSQGGAGEAFFGQGTRLTVV.

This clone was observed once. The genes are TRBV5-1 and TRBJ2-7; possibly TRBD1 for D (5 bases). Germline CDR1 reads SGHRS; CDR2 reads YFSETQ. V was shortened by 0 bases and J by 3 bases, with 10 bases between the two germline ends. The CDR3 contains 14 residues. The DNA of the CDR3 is TGCGCCAGCAGCTTGGCAGGGATCGGCTACGAGCAGTACTTC. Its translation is CASSLAGIGYEQYF. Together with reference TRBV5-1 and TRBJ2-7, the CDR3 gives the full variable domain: KAGVTQTPRYLIKTRGQQVTLSCSPISGHRSVSWYQQTPGQGLQFLFEYFSETQRNKGNFPGRFSGRQFSNSRSEMNVSTLELGDSALYLCASSLAGIGYEQYFGPGTRLTVT.

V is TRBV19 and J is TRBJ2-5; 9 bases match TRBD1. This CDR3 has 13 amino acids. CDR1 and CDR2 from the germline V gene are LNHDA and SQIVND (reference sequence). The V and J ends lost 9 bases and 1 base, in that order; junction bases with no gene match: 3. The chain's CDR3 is CASGTGIQETQYF. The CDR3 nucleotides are TGTGCCAGCGGGACAGGGATCCAAGAGACCCAGTACTTC. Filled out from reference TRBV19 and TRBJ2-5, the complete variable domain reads DGGITQSPKYLFRKEGQNVTLSCEQNLNHDAMYWYRQDPGQGLRLIYYSQIVNDFQKGDIAEGYSVSREKKESFPLTVTSAQKNPTAFYLCASGTGIQETQYFGPGTRLLVL.

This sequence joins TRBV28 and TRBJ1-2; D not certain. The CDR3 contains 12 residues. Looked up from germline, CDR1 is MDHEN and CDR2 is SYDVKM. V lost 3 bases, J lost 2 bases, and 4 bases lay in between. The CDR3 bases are TGTGCCAGCAGTTTGAGCAACTATGGCTACACCTTC. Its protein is CASSLSNYGYTF.

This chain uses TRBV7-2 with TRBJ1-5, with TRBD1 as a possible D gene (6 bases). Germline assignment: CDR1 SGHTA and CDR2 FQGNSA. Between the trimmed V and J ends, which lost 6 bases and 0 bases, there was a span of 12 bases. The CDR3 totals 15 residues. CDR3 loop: CASRQIQGSNQPQHF. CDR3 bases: TGTGCCAGCAGGCAGATACAGGGTAGCAATCAGCCCCAGCATTTT.